This record covers a single T cell receptor (beta chain). Antigen: not known. Constant-region reverse primers amplified full-length variable regions, followed by semi-nested Nested Universal Primer A PCR. MiXCR, applied by TCRdb to the 5' RACE reads, yields one record per CDR3 protein. The table includes under 60,000 distinct CDR3 sequences, 28% detected once. Study-level points and caveats: The larger-cohort validation was restricted to a single TCR beta V-J rearrangement rather than whole repertoires. In terms of TCR gene usage, tumor memory CD4+ T cells clustered together with blood and lymph node memory CD4+ cells, as well as with lymph node naive CD4+ cells. Tumor-infiltrating Treg TCR alpha and beta sequences overlapped most with tumor naive CD4+ T cells, then blood naive.

The CDR3 sequence is 14 residues long. The V and J ends lost 2 bases and 1 base, in that order; junction bases with no gene match: 1. Germline V gene lookup returns CDR1 DFQATT and CDR2 SNEGSKA (reference sequence). The TCR was taken from a female donor with breast cancer. This chain joins TRBV20-1 and TRBJ2-7, with TRBD2 matching over 11 bases. Sequencing was carried out using naive CD4+ T cells sorted from blood. As to subset: naive CD4+ T cells, CD4+CD45RA+CD25-. CDR3 sequence reads: CSARSSGGSYEQYF. The CDR3 bases are TGCAGTGCTAGATCTAGCGGGGGGTCCTACGAGCAGTACTTC.